Listed below are T cell receptor beta chains from one sample, sequenced in a study of T-cell reconstitution after alpha-beta-depleted transplantation in children. MiXCR was run by TCRdb on the PCR reads, yielding one entry per CDR3 protein. The sample yields roughly 400,000 distinct CDR3 sequences, about 20% seen once. The material sequenced was PBMCs from the stem cell graft donor, taken from the stem cell graft. The origin of the receptors is a human donor who donated a stem cell graft to a child with acute myeloid leukemia. CDR3s include the opening cysteine and the closing phenylalanine or tryptophan. A D gene is named only where the DNA matches it firmly.

j_call: TRBJ2-2; v_call: TRBV12-3/TRBV12-4; d_call: NA; cdr3_aa: CASSLVQAGTGELFF
j_call: TRBJ2-1; v_call: TRBV20-1; d_call: TRBD2; cdr3_aa: CSAREFGLAFYNEQFF
j_call: TRBJ2-3; v_call: TRBV13; d_call: TRBD2; cdr3_aa: CASSSWTSSATDTQYF
j_call: TRBJ2-1; v_call: TRBV15; d_call: TRBD2; cdr3_aa: CATSRDVGSGPSSYNEQFF
j_call: TRBJ2-7; v_call: TRBV20-1; d_call: NA; cdr3_aa: CSARDYRVGEQYF
j_call: TRBJ2-5; v_call: TRBV5-1; d_call: NA; cdr3_aa: CASRVQQETQYF
j_call: TRBJ2-1; v_call: TRBV29-1; d_call: NA; cdr3_aa: CSVEDLVGEQFF
j_call: TRBJ2-7; v_call: TRBV25-1; d_call: TRBD2; cdr3_aa: CASSESAGGPYEQYF
j_call: TRBJ1-2; v_call: TRBV15; d_call: NA; cdr3_aa: CATSSPLGESYYGYTF
j_call: TRBJ2-7; v_call: TRBV12-3/TRBV12-4; d_call: NA; cdr3_aa: CASSSRTSGYEQYF
j_call: TRBJ2-7; v_call: TRBV7-3; d_call: TRBD2; cdr3_aa: CASSLQAGVRNEQYF
j_call: TRBJ2-3; v_call: TRBV6-5; d_call: TRBD2; cdr3_aa: CASSFRRTSKGTDTQYF
j_call: TRBJ2-1; v_call: TRBV29-1; d_call: NA; cdr3_aa: CSVGLHEQFF
j_call: TRBJ1-5; v_call: TRBV7-9; d_call: NA; cdr3_aa: CASSLGAAEVGQPQHF
j_call: TRBJ2-3; v_call: TRBV28; d_call: NA; cdr3_aa: CASDGSPSTDTQYF
j_call: TRBJ2-3; v_call: TRBV5-1; d_call: NA; cdr3_aa: CASSLRTGFSTIDTQYF
j_call: TRBJ2-7; v_call: TRBV5-6; d_call: TRBD2; cdr3_aa: CASSPPLAGGSLYF
j_call: TRBJ2-7; v_call: TRBV12-3/TRBV12-4; d_call: NA; cdr3_aa: CASSFGGAGDEQYF
j_call: TRBJ1-4; v_call: TRBV12-3/TRBV12-4; d_call: NA; cdr3_aa: CASTSLRGAVYEKLFF
j_call: TRBJ1-1; v_call: TRBV20-1; d_call: TRBD1; cdr3_aa: CSASGGPEAFF
j_call: TRBJ2-1; v_call: TRBV7-3; d_call: TRBD2; cdr3_aa: CASSSPTSGRVGDEQFF
j_call: TRBJ1-3; v_call: TRBV3-1; d_call: NA; cdr3_aa: CASSQAPHSGNTIYF
j_call: TRBJ2-2; v_call: TRBV7-3; d_call: NA; cdr3_aa: CASSLNTPGPNTGELFF
j_call: TRBJ1-2; v_call: TRBV15; d_call: NA; cdr3_aa: CATSRETLFGYGYTF
j_call: TRBJ1-3; v_call: TRBV12-3/TRBV12-4; d_call: NA; cdr3_aa: CASSTRVSAGNTIYF
j_call: TRBJ2-1; v_call: TRBV29-1; d_call: TRBD2; cdr3_aa: CSVALAGGSYNEQFF
j_call: TRBJ2-7; v_call: TRBV12-3/TRBV12-4; d_call: TRBD1; cdr3_aa: CASSKRQGAYEQYF
j_call: TRBJ2-7; v_call: TRBV20-1; d_call: NA; cdr3_aa: CSAGDRRSYEQYF
j_call: TRBJ2-3; v_call: TRBV5-1; d_call: NA; cdr3_aa: CASSRRLETDTQYF
j_call: TRBJ2-1; v_call: TRBV29-1; d_call: NA; cdr3_aa: CSVFGYNEQFF
j_call: TRBJ2-7; v_call: TRBV27; d_call: TRBD2; cdr3_aa: CASSSAGGRFYEQYF
j_call: TRBJ2-1; v_call: TRBV4-2; d_call: TRBD2; cdr3_aa: CASSQGGGRGNEQFF
j_call: TRBJ2-2; v_call: TRBV25-1; d_call: NA; cdr3_aa: CASRRGTGELFF
j_call: TRBJ2-5; v_call: TRBV12-3/TRBV12-4; d_call: TRBD1; cdr3_aa: CASSFGTEETQYF
j_call: TRBJ2-6; v_call: TRBV6-5; d_call: NA; cdr3_aa: CASSYRDRGRRANVLTF
j_call: TRBJ2-1; v_call: TRBV7-2; d_call: NA; cdr3_aa: CASSLVWGRAPNNEQFF
j_call: TRBJ2-1; v_call: TRBV27; d_call: NA; cdr3_aa: CASSSASSYNEQFF
j_call: TRBJ2-7; v_call: TRBV30; d_call: NA; cdr3_aa: CAWAKGAYEQYF
j_call: TRBJ2-7; v_call: TRBV25-1; d_call: NA; cdr3_aa: CASSEYVFGGYEQYF
j_call: TRBJ2-7; v_call: TRBV28; d_call: NA; cdr3_aa: CASSLSGGGLREQYF
j_call: TRBJ2-1; v_call: TRBV7-7; d_call: NA; cdr3_aa: CASSLGPQHEQFF
j_call: TRBJ2-1; v_call: TRBV27; d_call: NA; cdr3_aa: CASSHRVGNNEQFF
j_call: TRBJ1-2; v_call: TRBV6-4; d_call: NA; cdr3_aa: CASSDSGNYGYTF
j_call: TRBJ1-1; v_call: TRBV24-1; d_call: TRBD1; cdr3_aa: CATSDPWTGKAFF
j_call: TRBJ2-5; v_call: TRBV20-1; d_call: TRBD2; cdr3_aa: CSAAGGQETQYF
j_call: TRBJ2-7; v_call: TRBV27; d_call: NA; cdr3_aa: CASSFLRVNLYEQYF
j_call: TRBJ1-1; v_call: TRBV24-1; d_call: NA; cdr3_aa: CATSIPEAFF
j_call: TRBJ2-2; v_call: TRBV12-3/TRBV12-4; d_call: NA; cdr3_aa: CASSFLAQGTNTGELFF